This T cell receptor beta chain emerged from a study of blood T cell repertoires in COVID-19. Overall study context: COVID-19 samples, acute and convalescent, were from the United States, Italy and Spain.

Source study methods: Reference gene primer amplification yielded estimated nucleated cell counts. Sequencing was performed with immunoSEQ multiplex PCR; in TCRdb, only in-frame clones are kept and a portion is missing. D and trimming were read from the DNA, whereas the V and J calls and clone size are those reported in that table. The sample has about 430,000 clones; about 88% are singletons. This CDR3 contains 13 residues. V was trimmed by 8 bases and J by 0 bases, leaving 10 bases between them. The V gene's germline CDR1 is SEHNR and CDR2 FQNEAQ (reference sequence). Sequencing was done on a sample of PBMCs or T cells enriched from blood (not recorded which). The TCR originated in a young woman who had been exposed to COVID-19. The genes are TRBV7-9 and TRBJ1-1, with D maybe TRBD1 (5 bases). CDR3 bases: TGTGCCAGCGGACATTTAATGAACACTGAAGCTTTCTTT. Translation gives CASGHLMNTEAFF.